Following are 5 T cell receptor beta chains from one sample sequenced in a study of cytomegalovirus exposure and HLA in healthy donors. The PCR had 60 Vbeta and 13 Jbeta primers. The method was immunoSEQ multiplex PCR; TCRdb's version includes in-frame clones alone and lacks a portion of them. This sample carries approximately 70,000 clones, around three quarters of them seen once, and the ten largest clones take about 5.7%. What was sequenced was PBMCs. These TCRs come from a man aged 45-65 years in good health and CMV-seronegative.

The rearrangement uses TRBV7-2 and TRBJ1-2; 8 positions agree with TRBD1. The CDR3 runs 15 residues. From germline, CDR1 is SGHTA and CDR2 FQGNSA. The V gene end was trimmed by 6 bases and the J gene end by 5 bases; junction bases not matched to a gene: 11. The CDR3 DNA reads TGTGCCAGCAGTCTGGCGCAGGGGGCAGAGTATGGCTACACCTTC. Amino acid sequence: CASSLAQGAEYGYTF.

The rearrangement joins TRBV28 to TRBJ2-7; possibly TRBD1 for D (5 bases). Between the trimmed V and J ends, which lost 5 bases and 4 bases, there was a span of 6 bases. Germline lookup yields CDR1 MDHEN and CDR2 SYDVKM. The CDR3 runs 11 residues. DNA of the CDR3: TGTGCCAGCAGTCAGGGATACGAGCAGTACTTC. Protein: CASSQGYEQYF.

V and J are TRBV25-1 and TRBJ2-7; 7 bases are shared with TRBD1. Germline CDR1 and CDR2: MGHDK and SYGVNS. CDR3 length equals 13 residues. J lost 6 bases, V lost 2 bases, and 4 bases had no gene match. CDR3 sequence (DNA): TGTGCCAGCAGTGAACCGAACAGGGGCGAGCAGTACTTC. Translated, it gives CASSEPNRGEQYF.

This chain joins TRBV6-5 and TRBJ1-4; TRBD1 aligns across 11 bases. Trimming at V came to 8 bases and at J to 7 bases, leaving 6 bases not matched to a gene. CDR3 length: 14 residues. CDR1 is MNHEY, CDR2 SVGAGI, per germline. This chain's CDR3 is CASRDRGSGEKLFF. Here the CDR3 DNA reads TGTGCCAGCCGGGACAGGGGGTCTGGTGAAAAACTGTTTTTT.

The gene calls are TRBV5-1 and TRBJ1-4, with D hard to call. Per germline, CDR1 SGHRS and CDR2 YFSETQ. The CDR3 is made up of 13 amino acids. Trimming took 0 bases from V and 5 from J, leaving 5 bases between them. This chain's CDR3 is CASSLAVNEKLFF. In DNA form, the CDR3 reads TGCGCCAGCAGCTTGGCGGTCAATGAAAAACTGTTTTTT.